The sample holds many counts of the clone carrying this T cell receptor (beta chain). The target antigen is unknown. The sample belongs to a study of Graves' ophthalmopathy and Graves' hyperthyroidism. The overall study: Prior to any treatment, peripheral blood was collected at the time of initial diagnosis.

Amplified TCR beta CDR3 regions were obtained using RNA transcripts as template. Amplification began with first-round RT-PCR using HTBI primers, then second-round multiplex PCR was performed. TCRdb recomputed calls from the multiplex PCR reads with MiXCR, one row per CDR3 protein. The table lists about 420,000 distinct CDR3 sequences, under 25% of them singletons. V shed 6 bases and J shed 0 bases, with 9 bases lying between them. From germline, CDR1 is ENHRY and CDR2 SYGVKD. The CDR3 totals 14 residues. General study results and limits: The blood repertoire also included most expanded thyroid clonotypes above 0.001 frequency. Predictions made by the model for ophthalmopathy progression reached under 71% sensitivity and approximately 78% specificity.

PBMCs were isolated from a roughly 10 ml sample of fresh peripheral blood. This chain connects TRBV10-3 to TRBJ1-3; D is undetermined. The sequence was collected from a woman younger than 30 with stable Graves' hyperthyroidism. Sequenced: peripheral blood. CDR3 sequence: CAIRTVGSGNTIYF. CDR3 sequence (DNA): TGTGCCATCAGGACGGTCGGCTCTGGAAACACCATATATTTT.